Reported below is one T cell receptor (beta chain). The sample is drawn from a study of blood T cell repertoires in COVID-19. Study context: From the United States, Italy and Spain came samples of acute and convalescent COVID-19. In each case, the material was cDNA or gDNA derived from T cells, B-cell-depleted T cells, or PBMCs.

V dropped 3 bases and J dropped 7 bases, with 12 bases sitting between them. The CDR3 is made up of 13 amino acids. The germline CDR1 and CDR2 sequences are SGHDT and YYEEEE. Produced via immunoSEQ multiplex PCR; TCRdb's table is partial and in-frame only. The repertoire holds a few hundred thousand clones, with 80% to 90% as singletons. Enrollees, roughly 18 to 89 years old, lived in about two dozen US areas. The chain is built from TRBV5-6 and TRBJ2-3; perhaps TRBD2 as D (5 bases). The receptor's source is a woman in her 30s who had recovered from COVID-19. The sample taken for sequencing was PBMCs or T cells enriched from blood (not recorded which). The CDR3, as DNA: TGTGCCAGCAGCTCAGGTAGCGTCAATACGCAGTATTTT. Its protein is CASSSGSVNTQYF.